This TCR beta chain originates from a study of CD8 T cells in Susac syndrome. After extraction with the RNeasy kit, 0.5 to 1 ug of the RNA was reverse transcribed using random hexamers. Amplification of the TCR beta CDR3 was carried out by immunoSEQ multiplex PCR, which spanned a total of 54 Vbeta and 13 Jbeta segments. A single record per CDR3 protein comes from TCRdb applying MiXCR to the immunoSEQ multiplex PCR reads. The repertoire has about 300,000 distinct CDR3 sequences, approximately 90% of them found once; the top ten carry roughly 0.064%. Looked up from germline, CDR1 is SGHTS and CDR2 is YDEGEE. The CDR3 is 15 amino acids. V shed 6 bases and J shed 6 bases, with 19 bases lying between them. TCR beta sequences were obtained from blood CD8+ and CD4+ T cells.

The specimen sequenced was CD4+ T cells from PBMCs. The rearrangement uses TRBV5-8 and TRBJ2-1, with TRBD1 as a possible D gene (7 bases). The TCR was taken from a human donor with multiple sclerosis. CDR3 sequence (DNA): TGTGCCAGCATATACCAGGGGGGAATTGGCAATGAGCAGTTCTTC. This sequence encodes CASIYQGGIGNEQFF.